Each of the 16 T cell receptor beta chains below was sequenced from the same sample in a study of T cells in Graves' hyperthyroidism and ophthalmopathy (dated by TCRdb to about 2019). Libraries came from multiplex PCR. Sequencing took place on an Illumina HiSeq 2000. Amplification of TCR beta CDR3 regions was carried out from RNA transcripts. The first round of RT-PCR for the TCR CDR3 was performed with the HTBI primer set and the Qiagen OneStep RT-PCR kit. TCRdb's own reprocessing of the public reads used fastp at Q25 and MiXCR and kept productive beta chains. Identical CDR3 protein sequences are pooled into one entry, listed with their most common genes and DNA. This sample holds under 300,000 distinct CDR3 sequences; around 25% were observed only once. The ten largest clones represent 25% to 30% of the sample. The sequencing input was blood. The receptors stem from a man aged 40-49 years with Graves' hyperthyroidism that later progressed to Graves' ophthalmopathy.

This clonotype was counted many times. This chain joins TRBV3-1 and TRBJ1-1; TRBD1 agrees at 7 bases. With V trimmed by 4 bases and J by 3 bases, 8 bases remained unmatched. This CDR3 is built from 15 residues. Germline loops: CDR1 LGHDT, CDR2 YNNKEL (reference sequence). The chain's CDR3 is CASSLGIGQDTEAFF. Written as DNA, the CDR3 is TGTGCCAGCAGCCTCGGAATTGGACAGGACACTGAAGCTTTCTTT. Drawing the rest from reference TRBV3-1 and TRBJ1-1, the complete variable domain is DTAVSQTPKYLVTQMGNDKSIKCEQNLGHDTMYWYKQDSKKFLKIMFSYNNKELIINETVPNRFSPKSPDKAHLNLHINSLELGDSAVYFCASSLGIGQDTEAFFGQGTRLTVV.

This clonotype was recorded at least ten times. It may be a read error: a sequence one base away is much more abundant. The genes are TRBV6-5 and TRBJ2-7; 8 nucleotides line up with TRBD1. The V gene's germline CDR1 is MNHEY and CDR2 SVGAGI. The CDR3 is 14 amino acids. The CDR3 DNA follows: TGTGCCAGCAGTTACCGACAGGGGCCCTACGAGCAGTGCTTC. Protein: CASSYRQGPYEQCF.

In its sample, this clonotype was seen many times. The V and J genes are TRBV20-1 and TRBJ1-1; no firm D call. CDR1 is DFQATT, CDR2 SNEGSKA, per germline (reference sequence). Trimming left V 1 base short and J 4 bases short, with 10 bases between. This CDR3 is 13 amino acids long. This chain's CDR3 is CSARGPPATEAFF. For the CDR3, the DNA is TGCAGTGCTAGAGGGCCCCCCGCCACTGAAGCTTTCTTT.

The chain employs TRBV28 and TRBJ1-1; D gene uncertain. CDR1 is MDHEN and CDR2 is SYDVKM in the germline V gene. This CDR3 spans 15 amino acids. Trimming left V 3 bases short and J 3 bases short, with 14 bases between. The CDR3 spells CASSLWGGRDTEAFF. CDR3 coding DNA: TGTGCCAGCAGTTTGTGGGGAGGAAGGGACACTGAAGCTTTCTTT.

The genes are TRBV11-2 and TRBJ1-2; D remains ambiguous. Deletions cut 8 bases from V and 4 bases from J, with 11 bases between. This CDR3 contains 12 residues. Germline V gene sequence: CDR1 SGHAT, CDR2 FQNNGV. DNA of the CDR3: TGTGCCAGCTATGACCGGTCCTATGGCTACACCTTC. Encoded protein: CASYDRSYGYTF.

The V and J genes are TRBV19 and TRBJ2-7, with 9 bases matching TRBD2. The CDR3 covers 15 residues. V shed 2 bases, J shed 4 bases, and the junction held 6 bases outside the gene matches. Germline CDR1 reads LNHDA; CDR2 reads SQIVND (reference sequence). CDR3 in amino acids: CASSIIALAGYEQYF. The CDR3 DNA follows: TGTGCCAGTAGTATAATAGCCCTAGCGGGATACGAGCAGTACTTC.

The chain's CDR3 is CASSTEQVYEQYF. As DNA, the CDR3 is TGTGCCAGCAGCACGGAACAGGTCTACGAGCAGTACTTC. The V call is TRBV7-8, the J call TRBJ2-7; possibly TRBD1 for D (5 bases). The V gene lost 5 bases and the J gene lost 3 bases, with 11 bases spanning the gap. The CDR3 spans 13 residues. Germline loops: CDR1 SGHVS, CDR2 FQNEAQ.

The sample holds many counts of this clonotype. The CDR3 DNA is TGTGCCAGCACCCACGCAGGGGTTATCACTGAAGCTTTCTTT. It translates to CASTHAGVITEAFF. The chain has TRBV12-3 or TRBV12-4 and TRBJ1-1, with a tentative D call TRBD1 (6 bases). Trimming cost V 7 bases and J 4 bases, with 16 bases left between them. The CDR3 consists of 14 residues.

This chain joins TRBV11-2 and TRBJ1-1; 8 bases agree with TRBD1. Trimming at V came to 5 bases and at J to 10 bases, leaving 6 bases not matched to a gene. CDR3 length: 12 amino acids. Germline V gene lookup returns CDR1 SGHAT and CDR2 FQNNGV. The CDR3 DNA is TGTGCCAGCAGCCAGGAGCAGGGGGCAGCTTTCTTT. It codes for CASSQEQGAAFF.

This clonotype has at least ten counts. The chain recombines TRBV7-8 with TRBJ2-7, with 12 bases fitting TRBD2. The CDR3 is 13 amino acids. V dropped 5 bases and J dropped 9; count of bases not matched to a gene: 5. Germline CDR1 reads SGHVS; CDR2 reads FQNEAQ. This CDR3 reads CASSTLAGGWQYF. CDR3 DNA: TGTGCCAGCAGCACACTAGCGGGAGGTTGGCAGTACTTC.

In this sample, this clonotype turned up once. This rearrangement joins TRBV6-2 or TRBV6-3 to TRBJ2-5; 11 bases are shared with TRBD2. V shed 6 bases, J shed 0 bases, and the junction held 6 bases outside the gene matches. Per germline, CDR1 MNHEY and CDR2 SVGEGT. This CDR3 has 16 residues. For the CDR3, the DNA is TGTGCCAGCAGCTTCCTACTAGCGGGGGACCAAGAGACCCAGTACTTC. It translates to CASSFLLAGDQETQYF.

This clonotype was seen repeatedly, ten times or more. The chain links TRBV20-1 to TRBJ1-1; weak D call: TRBD1 (5 bases). This CDR3 contains 12 residues. Per the germline V gene, CDR1 is DFQATT and CDR2 is SNEGSKA (reference sequence). Trimming pared 4 bases from V and 10 bases from J, leaving 16 bases between. CDR3 in amino acids: CSATSPDSGAFF. In DNA, the CDR3 is TGCAGTGCTACCTCTCCCGACAGCGGAGCTTTCTTT.

The genes are TRBV28 and TRBJ2-2, with D possibly TRBD2 on 7 matching bases. The germline V gene encodes CDR1 MDHEN and CDR2 SYDVKM. This CDR3 has 19 amino acids. V dropped 6 bases and J dropped 5 bases, with 28 bases sitting between them. CDR3 sequence: CASSRWEGRELGTTGELFF. In DNA, the CDR3 is TGTGCCAGCAGCCGCTGGGAGGGGCGGGAGTTAGGGACAACCGGGGAGCTGTTTTTT.

Many counts were recorded for this clonotype. V gene TRBV11-2 combines with J gene TRBJ2-5, with no clear D. This CDR3 is built from 13 residues. Per the germline V gene, CDR1 is SGHAT and CDR2 is FQNNGV. V lost 5 bases, J lost 5 bases, and 12 bases lay in between. Here the CDR3 reads CASSLQTGETQYF. The CDR3 DNA reads TGTGCCAGCAGCCTGCAGACCGGGGAGACCCAGTACTTC.

There are many counts of this clonotype. The chain carries TRBV15 and TRBJ2-5, with no clear D. The CDR3 has 13 residues. Germline CDR1 is LNHNV and CDR2 is YYDKDF (reference sequence). Trimming took 4 bases from V and 5 from J, leaving 11 bases between them. The CDR3 reads CATSTSGWETQYF. The DNA of the CDR3 is TGTGCCACCAGCACTTCCGGGTGGGAGACCCAGTACTTC.

This clonotype has just a few counts. This chain joins TRBV5-1 and TRBJ2-7, with a tentative D call TRBD1 (5 bases). This CDR3 has 14 amino acids. Germline CDR1 and CDR2: SGHRS and YFSETQ. Trimming removed 1 base from V and 2 bases from J, with 10 bases in between. DNA of the CDR3: TGCGCCAGCAGCTTGCGGCAGGGTACCTACGAGCAGTACTTC. Its translation: CASSLRQGTYEQYF. The full variable domain, completed using reference TRBV5-1 and TRBJ2-7, is KAGVTQTPRYLIKTRGQQVTLSCSPISGHRSVSWYQQTPGQGLQFLFEYFSETQRNKGNFPGRFSGRQFSNSRSEMNVSTLELGDSALYLCASSLRQGTYEQYFGPGTRLTVT.